Listed below are T cell receptor beta chains from one sample, sequenced in a study of blood T cell repertoires in COVID-19. Sequencing was performed with immunoSEQ multiplex PCR; in TCRdb, only in-frame clones are kept and a portion is missing. The sample contains over 150,000 clones, approximately 85% of which appear only once. The sample comprised peripheral blood. The source of these receptors is an elderly woman with COVID-19, enrolled during active disease. Both conserved end residues are part of each CDR3. D genes are given only for firm matches. Expanded clones get a size class; other rows say once, few or many, or leave the size out.

clone_size: .
j_call: TRBJ1-4
v_call: TRBV6-1
d_call: .
cdr3_aa: CASSEARRDKLFF
cdr3_nt: TGTGCCAGCAGTGAAGCCAGGAGGGACAAACTGTTTTTT

clone_size: few
j_call: TRBJ1-2
v_call: TRBV27
d_call: .
cdr3_aa: CASSLSTLRGGYTF
cdr3_nt: TGTGCCAGCAGTTTATCGACGCTCCGGGGTGGCTACACCTTC

clone_size: .
j_call: TRBJ1-5
v_call: TRBV28
d_call: .
cdr3_aa: CASRAYRDSNQPQHF
cdr3_nt: TGTGCCAGCAGAGCCTACAGGGATAGCAATCAGCCCCAGCATTTT

clone_size: .
j_call: TRBJ2-6
v_call: TRBV18
d_call: .
cdr3_aa: CASSPVAGFGANVLTF
cdr3_nt: TGTGCCAGCTCACCAGTCGCGGGGTTCGGGGCCAACGTCCTGACTTTC

clone_size: .
j_call: TRBJ1-6
v_call: TRBV7-9
d_call: .
cdr3_aa: CASRNIGRGGSPLHF
cdr3_nt: TGTGCCAGCAGAAATATCGGGCGGGGGGGCTCACCCCTCCACTTT

clone_size: .
j_call: TRBJ2-1
v_call: TRBV6-2/TRBV6-3
d_call: TRBD2
cdr3_aa: CASSYGRRGEGEQFF
cdr3_nt: TGTGCCAGCAGTTACGGCCGACGGGGGGAGGGTGAGCAGTTCTTC

clone_size: .
j_call: TRBJ2-1
v_call: TRBV2
d_call: .
cdr3_aa: CASVLGANLGLGGQFF
cdr3_nt: TGTGCCAGCGTTCTCGGGGCCAACTTAGGCTTGGGGGGGCAGTTCTTC

clone_size: .
j_call: TRBJ1-1
v_call: TRBV21-1
d_call: .
cdr3_aa: CASSALEGNTEAFF
cdr3_nt: TGTGCCAGCAGCGCCCTTGAGGGGAACACTGAAGCTTTCTTT

clone_size: once
j_call: TRBJ1-6
v_call: TRBV27
d_call: TRBD1
cdr3_aa: CASSPRGQGNSPLHF
cdr3_nt: TGTGCCAGCAGTCCCAGGGGGCAGGGGAATTCACCCCTCCACTTT

clone_size: .
j_call: TRBJ2-7
v_call: TRBV4-1
d_call: TRBD2
cdr3_aa: CASSSSTSGLEQYF
cdr3_nt: TGCGCCAGCAGCTCATCGACTAGCGGGCTCGAGCAGTACTTC

clone_size: .
j_call: TRBJ1-1
v_call: TRBV27
d_call: .
cdr3_aa: CASSLGWANTEAFF
cdr3_nt: TGTGCCAGCAGTTTAGGGTGGGCGAACACTGAAGCTTTCTTT

clone_size: few
j_call: TRBJ2-7
v_call: TRBV7-2
d_call: .
cdr3_aa: CASSQGGGEQYF
cdr3_nt: TGTGCCAGCAGCCAGGGCGGCGGCGAGCAGTACTTC

clone_size: .
j_call: TRBJ2-2
v_call: TRBV15
d_call: TRBD2
cdr3_aa: CATSRGRSLPVAGAAGELFF
cdr3_nt: TGTGCCACCAGCAGAGGCCGAAGCCTCCCAGTAGCGGGAGCGGCCGGGGAGCTGTTTTTT

clone_size: .
j_call: TRBJ2-5
v_call: TRBV6-2/TRBV6-3
d_call: .
cdr3_aa: CASSYADFGETQYF
cdr3_nt: TGTGCCAGCAGTTATGCGGACTTCGGGGAGACCCAGTACTTC

clone_size: .
j_call: TRBJ2-2
v_call: TRBV9
d_call: .
cdr3_aa: CASSISGYTGELFF
cdr3_nt: TGTGCCAGCAGCATAAGCGGTTACACCGGGGAGCTGTTTTTT

clone_size: once
j_call: TRBJ2-4
v_call: TRBV5-6
d_call: TRBD1
cdr3_aa: CASSQQGPNIQYF
cdr3_nt: TGTGCCAGCAGCCAACAGGGGCCAAACATTCAGTACTTC

clone_size: .
j_call: TRBJ2-7
v_call: TRBV30
d_call: TRBD1
cdr3_aa: CAWSLAGTGLYEQYF
cdr3_nt: TGTGCCTGGAGCTTAGCCGGGACAGGGCTTTACGAGCAGTACTTC

clone_size: once
j_call: TRBJ2-7
v_call: TRBV19
d_call: .
cdr3_aa: CASSDWKRRTYEQYF
cdr3_nt: TGTGCCAGTAGCGACTGGAAGCGGAGGACCTACGAGCAGTACTTC

clone_size: .
j_call: TRBJ2-7
v_call: TRBV18
d_call: TRBD2
cdr3_aa: CASSPAGGSYEQYF
cdr3_nt: TGTGCCAGCTCACCCGCGGGAGGTTCCTACGAGCAGTACTTC

clone_size: .
j_call: TRBJ2-1
v_call: TRBV7-2
d_call: .
cdr3_aa: CASSLVGGGPNEQFF
cdr3_nt: TGTGCCAGCAGCTTAGTTGGGGGGGGGCCGAATGAGCAGTTCTTC

clone_size: .
j_call: TRBJ1-2
v_call: TRBV24-1
d_call: TRBD1
cdr3_aa: CATSDPGQGNYGYTF
cdr3_nt: TGTGCCACCAGTGATCCGGGACAGGGTAACTATGGCTACACCTTC

clone_size: .
j_call: TRBJ2-7
v_call: TRBV3-1/TRBV3-2
d_call: TRBD2
cdr3_aa: CASSPGLAGVVSYEQYF
cdr3_nt: TGTGCCAGCAGCCCAGGACTAGCGGGGGTAGTTTCCTACGAGCAGTACTTC

clone_size: .
j_call: TRBJ2-7
v_call: TRBV2
d_call: TRBD2
cdr3_aa: CASSLQTSGGVGQYF
cdr3_nt: TGTGCCAGCAGCTTACAGACTAGCGGGGGGGTCGGGCAGTACTTC

clone_size: few
j_call: TRBJ2-7
v_call: TRBV5-4
d_call: TRBD2
cdr3_aa: CASSLAGGWGEQYF
cdr3_nt: TGTGCCAGCAGCTTAGCGGGAGGTTGGGGCGAGCAGTACTTC

clone_size: .
j_call: TRBJ2-5
v_call: TRBV10-3
d_call: TRBD1
cdr3_aa: CAISASGQQETQYF
cdr3_nt: TGTGCCATCAGTGCGTCGGGACAGCAAGAGACCCAGTACTTC

clone_size: .
j_call: TRBJ1-5
v_call: TRBV6-1
d_call: TRBD1
cdr3_aa: CASSEEGQSPYPQHF
cdr3_nt: TGTGCCAGCAGTGAAGAGGGACAGTCACCTTATCCCCAGCATTTT

clone_size: .
j_call: TRBJ1-2
v_call: TRBV9
d_call: .
cdr3_aa: CASSRPGEGNYGYTF
cdr3_nt: TGTGCCAGCAGCCGCCCGGGGGAGGGTAACTATGGCTACACCTTC

clone_size: once
j_call: TRBJ1-2
v_call: TRBV4-1
d_call: TRBD1
cdr3_aa: CASSQDWDRNYGYTF
cdr3_nt: TGCGCCAGCAGCCAAGATTGGGACAGGAACTATGGCTACACCTTC